The source of this T cell receptor (beta chain) is a study of blood T cell repertoires in COVID-19. The authors' processing: Estimation of nucleated cell counts was performed using reference gene primer amplification. TCRdb keeps only in-frame clones here, not all; method: immunoSEQ multiplex PCR. Clonal size and the V and J genes are those of that table, whereas D and trimming came from the DNA. Of 250,000 to 300,000 clones in the sample, 80% to 95% were seen once. V lost 4 bases and J lost 5; bases outside the gene matches: 5. Per germline, CDR1 SGHRS and CDR2 YFSETQ. The CDR3 has 16 residues. Recovery among Cohort 3 donors was established by two negative PCRs, clearance, or symptom resolution.

This chain uses TRBV5-1 with TRBJ2-1; TRBD2 agrees at 14 bases. The source material was PBMCs or T cells enriched from blood (not recorded which). The receptor comes from a woman aged 25-40 years who had recovered from COVID-19. CDR3 residues: CASSPGLAGDNNEQFF. CDR3 nucleotides: TGCGCCAGCAGCCCGGGACTAGCGGGAGACAACAATGAGCAGTTCTTC.